This record covers a single TCR beta chain. The specificity of this receptor is unknown. No base quality values were provided; no much bigger clone lies one nucleotide off. TCR beta CDR3 regions were amplified from RNA transcripts. The first round of RT-PCR for the TCR CDR3 was performed with the HTBI primer set and the Qiagen OneStep RT-PCR kit. The libraries were constructed in a second round of multiplex PCR and then size-selected and purified. Paired-end sequencing of the libraries was performed with 100 bp reads on an Illumina HiSeq2000. The study's own analysis went as follows. SOAPnuke was used to process the raw data, removing reads that contained adapters or uncalled bases, had a mean Phred below 15, or lacked an exact match to the constant primer or identifier. COPE v1.2.5 was used to merge high-quality paired reads, and clonotypes were defined as unique nucleotide sequences. MiTCR v1.1 was used to align clonotypes to the IMGT TRBV, TRBD and TRBJ reference segments. The analysis was restricted to V-J combinations with a frequency above 0.0001, which together covered roughly 99% of the repertoires. The TCS score was defined as the ratio of F50 (clonal expansion) to E x V (chaos), calculated using BLOSUM62-based TCRdist between CDR3 peptides within each V-J. Welch's t-statistics and random forest reduced fewer than 550 V-J features to around 14, which were used in a naive Bayes classifier (R e1071). TCRdb took the public reads, trimmed them with fastp at Q25, ran MiXCR for clone calling and kept in-frame beta chains. Every CDR3 protein is listed once, alongside the most common genes and DNA of its rows. Here the V and J calls rest on TCRdb's processing, not on the authors' analysis. The sample has hundreds of thousands of distinct CDR3 sequences on record, 15% to 20% of them singletons. Roughly 47% of the sample belongs to the ten largest clones.

The sample comes from a study of T cells in Graves' hyperthyroidism and ophthalmopathy (dated by TCRdb to about 2019). Regarding the research as a whole: Peripheral blood samples were taken at initial diagnosis, before any treatment was given. The paper describes TCR Vbeta CDR3 sequencing of fewer than 150 peripheral blood samples, made up of some 40 ophthalmopathy patients, 70 to 75 hyperthyroidism patients and 17 progressor patients. In addition, the study compared T-cell repertoires in thyroid tissue and in blood from roughly six Graves' hyperthyroidism patients. TCR V-J signatures able to tell the groups apart were searched for in a discovery cohort of 95 or so patients, of whom under 45 had Graves' ophthalmopathy and some 60 had stable Graves' hyperthyroidism. After blood sampling, hyperthyroidism patients were treated with methimazole at a starting dose of 30 mg daily, and ophthalmopathy patients were treated with high-dose intravenous methylprednisolone. Prospective prediction of ophthalmopathy was tested in an independent validation cohort of 18 to 20 hyperthyroidism patients and approximately 17 patients who later progressed to ophthalmopathy. The approximately 90 discovery patients were divided at random into training and test sets in a 7:3 ratio. What the authors observed across the whole study: In validation, the model predicted progression to ophthalmopathy with 55% to 71% sensitivity and approximately 74% specificity, a median of 6.5 months before onset. No statistical method was used to fix the sample size in advance, and group allocation was not hidden from the investigators. Most expanded thyroid clonotypes (frequency above 0.001) were also found in blood, which suggests that blood repertoires may mirror thyroid immune responses. A 13 V-J signature model separated ophthalmopathy from stable hyperthyroidism, with just over 85% sensitivity and 81% to 82% specificity in cross-validation and 80%/75% in testing.

Based on the germline V gene (reference sequence), the CDR1 and CDR2 sequences are DFQATT and SNEGSKA. V is pared back by 6 bases and J by 0 bases, with 12 bases lying between the germline termini. The CDR3 numbers 14 residues from cysteine through phenylalanine. Only the CDR3 region is kept as DNA, spanning 42 bases read in frame from base 1. In the ophthalmopathy patients, disease was moderately to severely active, with a Clinical Activity Score of 3 or more, a NOSPECS grade of 4 or more, and a duration of less than 3 months. The study excluded patients with uncontrolled infections, other autoimmune diseases, pregnancy or lactation. Clinical symptoms, serum thyroxine and TRAb, thyroid ultrasound, and orbital computed tomography formed the basis for the diagnoses. Ficoll-Paque density gradient centrifugation was used to isolate PBMCs from approximately 10 ml of fresh peripheral blood. Total RNA was extracted with Trizol reagent, and quality was checked on an Agilent 2100 Bioanalyzer.

Here the chain combines TRBV20-1 and TRBJ1-3; possibly the D gene is TRBD1, per 5 matching bases. The sequencing input was blood. The sequence was collected from a man aged 35 to 55 with Graves' ophthalmopathy. CDR3 sequence: CSAIDSSSGNTIYF. The base sequence is TGCAGTGCCATCGACAGTTCCTCTGGAAACACCATATATTTT.